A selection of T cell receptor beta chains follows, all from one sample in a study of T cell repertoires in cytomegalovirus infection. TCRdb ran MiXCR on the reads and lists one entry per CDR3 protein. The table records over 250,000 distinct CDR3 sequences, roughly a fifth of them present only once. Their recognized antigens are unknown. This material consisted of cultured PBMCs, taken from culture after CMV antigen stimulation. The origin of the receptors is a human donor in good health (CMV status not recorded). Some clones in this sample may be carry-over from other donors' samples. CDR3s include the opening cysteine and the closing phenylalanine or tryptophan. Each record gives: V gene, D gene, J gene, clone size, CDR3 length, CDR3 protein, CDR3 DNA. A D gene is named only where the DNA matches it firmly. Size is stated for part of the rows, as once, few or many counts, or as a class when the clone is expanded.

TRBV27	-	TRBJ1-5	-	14	CASREINSNQPQHF	TGTGCCAGCAGGGAGATAAATAGCAATCAGCCCCAGCATTTT
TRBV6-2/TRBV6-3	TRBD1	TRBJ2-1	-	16	CASSYWGQGTHNEQFF	TGTGCCAGCAGTTACTGGGGACAGGGTACCCACAATGAGCAGTTCTTC
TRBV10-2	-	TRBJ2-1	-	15	CASSSTGLGNNEQFF	TGCGCCAGCAGCTCCACAGGGTTAGGAAACAATGAGCAGTTCTTC
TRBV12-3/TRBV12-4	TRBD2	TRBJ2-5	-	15	CASRGTSGSQETQYF	TGTGCCAGCAGAGGGACTAGCGGGAGTCAAGAGACCCAGTACTTC
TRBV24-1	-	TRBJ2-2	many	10	CATSAGELFF	TGTGCCACCAGTGCCGGGGAGCTGTTTTTT
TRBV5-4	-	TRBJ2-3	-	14	CASSSEMGTDTQYF	TGTGCCAGCAGCAGCGAAATGGGCACAGATACGCAGTATTTT
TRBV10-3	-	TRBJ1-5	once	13	CAISQGSNQPQHF	TGTGCCATCAGTCAGGGGAGCAATCAGCCCCAGCATTTT
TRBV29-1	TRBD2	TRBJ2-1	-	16	CSVSVAGGASYNEQFF	TGCAGCGTCTCCGTGGCGGGAGGCGCCTCCTACAATGAGCAGTTCTTC
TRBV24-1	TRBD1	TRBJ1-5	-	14	CATSGTGNDQPQHF	TGTGCCACCTCCGGGACAGGGAACGACCAGCCCCAGCATTTT
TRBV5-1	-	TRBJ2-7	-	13	CASSSQGAYEQNF	TGCGCCAGCAGCTCTCAAGGAGCCTACGAGCAGAACTTC
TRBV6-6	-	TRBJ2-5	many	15	CASSGRRQGRETQYF	TGTGCCAGCAGTGGCCGACGACAAGGGAGGGAGACCCAGTACTTC
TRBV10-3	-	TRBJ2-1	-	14	CAISERDGYNEQFF	TGTGCCATCAGTGAGAGGGACGGATACAATGAGCAGTTCTTC
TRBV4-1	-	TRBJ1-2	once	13	CASSQGGRATTLF	TGCGCCAGCAGCCAAGGGGGGAGGGCGACAACCCTCTTC
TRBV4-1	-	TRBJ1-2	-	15	CASSQDTASPYGYTF	TGCGCCAGCAGCCAAGATACCGCTTCCCCCTATGGCTACACCTTC
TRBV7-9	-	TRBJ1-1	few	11	CASSFESEAFF	TGTGCCAGCAGCTTTGAGTCTGAAGCTTTCTTT
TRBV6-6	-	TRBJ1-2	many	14	CASTREGQLYGYTF	TGTGCCAGCACCCGCGAGGGGCAGTTATATGGCTACACCTTC
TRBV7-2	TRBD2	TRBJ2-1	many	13	CASSLIREAEQFF	TGTGCCAGCAGCTTAATACGGGAGGCGGAGCAGTTCTTC
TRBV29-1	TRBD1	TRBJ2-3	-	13	CSVEETGMDTQYF	TGCAGCGTTGAAGAGACAGGGATGGATACGCAGTATTTT
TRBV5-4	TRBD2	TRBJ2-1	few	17	CASSLASGGSSYNEQFF	TGTGCCAGCAGCTTGGCTAGCGGTGGGAGCTCCTACAATGAGCAGTTCTTC
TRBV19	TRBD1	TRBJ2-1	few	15	CASNPYRGSYNEQFF	TGTGCCAGTAATCCCTACAGGGGCTCCTACAATGAGCAGTTCTTC
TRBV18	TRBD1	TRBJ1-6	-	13	CASSPGTGRPLHF	TGTGCCAGCTCACCAGGGACAGGGAGACCCCTCCACTTT
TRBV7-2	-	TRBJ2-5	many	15	CASSLGPTASETQYF	TGTGCCAGCAGCTTAGGGCCGACAGCCAGTGAGACCCAGTACTTC
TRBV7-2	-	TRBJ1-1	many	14	CASSPSPGNTEAFF	TGTGCCAGCAGCCCGAGTCCGGGGAACACTGAAGCTTTCTTT
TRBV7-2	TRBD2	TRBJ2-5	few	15	CASSFMAGGAETQYF	TGTGCCAGCAGCTTTATGGCGGGAGGGGCGGAGACCCAGTACTTC
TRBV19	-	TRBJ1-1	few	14	CASRTLTGNTEAFF	TGTGCCAGTAGGACCTTGACAGGGAACACTGAAGCTTTCTTT
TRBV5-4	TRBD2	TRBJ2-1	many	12	CASSRDYSEQFF	TGTGCCAGCAGCCGGGACTACTCAGAGCAGTTCTTC
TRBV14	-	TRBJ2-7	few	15	CASSQDVTGFYEQYF	TGTGCCAGCAGCCAAGACGTGACAGGCTTCTACGAGCAGTACTTC
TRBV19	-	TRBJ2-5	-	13	CASRDSLQETQYF	TGTGCCAGTAGGGACAGCCTCCAAGAGACCCAGTACTTC
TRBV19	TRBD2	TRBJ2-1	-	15	CASSIALSGSSEQFF	TGTGCCAGTAGTATAGCCCTAAGCGGGAGTAGCGAGCAGTTCTTC
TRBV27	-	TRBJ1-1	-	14	CASSTGSRNTEAFF	TGTGCCAGCAGTACAGGGTCTCGGAACACTGAAGCTTTCTTT
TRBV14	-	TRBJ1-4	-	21	CASSQDPIPDSGYTTNEKLFF	TGTGCCAGCAGCCAAGATCCGATCCCCGATTCGGGGTACACAACTAATGAAAAACTGTTTTTT
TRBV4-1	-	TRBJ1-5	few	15	CASSQDHSFRQPQHF	TGCGCCAGCAGCCAAGATCACAGTTTTCGTCAGCCCCAGCATTTT
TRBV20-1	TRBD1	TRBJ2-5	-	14	CSAEDRGRGETQYF	TGCAGTGCAGAAGACAGGGGGCGCGGGGAGACCCAGTACTTC
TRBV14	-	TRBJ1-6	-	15	CASSQAGGSNSPLHF	TGTGCCAGCAGCCAAGCAGGAGGGAGTAATTCACCCCTCCACTTT
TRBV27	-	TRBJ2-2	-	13	CASRRSNTGELFF	TGTGCCAGCAGGCGATCGAACACCGGGGAGCTGTTTTTT
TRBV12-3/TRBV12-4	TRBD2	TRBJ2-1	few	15	CASSPSGRPGNEQFF	TGTGCCAGCAGTCCTAGCGGGAGGCCAGGAAATGAGCAGTTCTTC
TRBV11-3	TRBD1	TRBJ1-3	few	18	CASSNPAGGSGSGNTIYF	TGTGCCAGCAGCAACCCGGCAGGGGGGAGTGGTTCTGGAAACACCATATATTTT
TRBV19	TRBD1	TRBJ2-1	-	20	CASSTVTPTGEGISYNEQFF	TGTGCCAGTAGTACCGTAACGCCGACAGGGGAAGGGATCTCCTACAATGAGCAGTTCTTC
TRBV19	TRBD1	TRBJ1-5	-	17	CASSIGGQGRNNQPQHF	TGTGCCAGTAGTATCGGGGGACAGGGTAGGAACAATCAGCCCCAGCATTTT
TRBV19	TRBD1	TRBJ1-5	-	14	CASSTTGAVQPQHF	TGTGCCAGTAGTACCACAGGGGCGGTTCAGCCCCAGCATTTT
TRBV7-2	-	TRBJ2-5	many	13	CASSLTPGETQYF	TGTGCCAGCAGCTTAACTCCGGGAGAGACCCAGTACTTC
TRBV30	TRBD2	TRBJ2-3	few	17	CAYGARTVTSLTDTQYF	TGTGCCTATGGGGCAAGGACGGTGACTAGCCTCACAGATACGCAGTATTTT
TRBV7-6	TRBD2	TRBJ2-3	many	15	CASSLISGNVDTQYF	TGTGCCAGCAGCTTAATTAGCGGGAATGTTGATACGCAGTATTTT
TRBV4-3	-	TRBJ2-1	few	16	CASSPSPGPLGNEQFF	TGCGCCAGCAGCCCCTCCCCAGGCCCCCTGGGGAATGAGCAGTTCTTC
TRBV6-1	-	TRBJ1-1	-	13	CASSSRLGTEAFF	TGTGCCAGCAGCTCCAGGTTAGGTACTGAAGCTTTCTTT
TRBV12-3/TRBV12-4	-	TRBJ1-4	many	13	CASQWRDNEKLFF	TGTGCCAGCCAATGGAGGGATAATGAAAAACTGTTTTTT
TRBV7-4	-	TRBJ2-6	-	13	CASSLQQEGVLTF	TGTGCCAGCAGCTTACAACAGGAGGGCGTCCTGACTTTC
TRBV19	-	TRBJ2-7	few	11	CASSIGYEQYF	TGTGCCAGTAGTATTGGGTACGAGCAGTACTTC
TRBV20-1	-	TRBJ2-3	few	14	CSARELRALDTQYF	TGCAGTGCTAGAGAGCTCCGAGCTCTCGATACGCAGTATTTT
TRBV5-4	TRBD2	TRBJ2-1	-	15	CASSSAGLAGVRQFF	TGTGCCAGCAGCTCGGCCGGACTAGCGGGAGTGAGGCAGTTCTTC
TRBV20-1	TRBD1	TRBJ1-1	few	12	CRAGQGNTEAFF	TGCAGGGCGGGACAGGGGAACACTGAAGCTTTCTTT
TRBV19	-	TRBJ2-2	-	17	CASTRKVLAANTGELFF	TGTGCCAGTACCCGGAAGGTGCTAGCTGCGAACACCGGGGAGCTGTTTTTT
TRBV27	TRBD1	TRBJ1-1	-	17	CASSFYKTGWGNTEAFF	TGTGCCAGCAGTTTCTACAAGACAGGGTGGGGGAACACTGAAGCTTTCTTT
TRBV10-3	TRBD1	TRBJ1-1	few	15	CAIRTQGARDTEAFF	TGTGCCATCAGAACTCAGGGGGCGCGGGACACTGAAGCTTTCTTT
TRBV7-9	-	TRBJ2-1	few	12	CASSWGRNEQFF	TGTGCCAGCAGCTGGGGCCGCAATGAGCAGTTCTTC
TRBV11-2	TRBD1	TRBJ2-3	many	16	CASSRADRGRADTQYF	TGTGCCAGCAGCCGCGCGGACAGGGGAAGGGCAGATACGCAGTATTTT
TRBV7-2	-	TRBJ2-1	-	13	CASSSLTSTEQFF	TGTGCCAGCAGCTCCCTTACTAGTACTGAGCAGTTCTTC
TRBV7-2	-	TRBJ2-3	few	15	CASSSPERGTDTQYF	TGTGCCAGCAGCTCCCCTGAGCGGGGCACAGATACGCAGTATTTT
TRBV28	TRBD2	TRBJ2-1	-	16	CASSSAGTSGRGEQFF	TGTGCCAGCAGTTCAGCGGGGACTAGCGGGAGAGGTGAGCAGTTCTTC